This T cell receptor beta chain appears in the sequencing data of a study of T cells in Graves' hyperthyroidism and ophthalmopathy. Study conclusions and caveats: Also found in blood were most expanded thyroid clonotypes above 0.001. Ophthalmopathy, as predicted by the model, came a median roughly 6.3 months after the prediction.

This CDR3 is built from 16 residues. The germline V gene has CDR1 SGHTA and CDR2 FQGTGA. The investigators amplified TCR beta CDR3 regions from RNA transcripts. In the first-round RT-PCR of the TCR CDR3, the HTBI primer set was used. TCRdb itself ran the multiplex PCR reads through MiXCR, one entry per CDR3 protein. The sample holds 480,000 or so distinct CDR3 sequences, approximately 49% seen once. To note about this clonotype: Its antigen is as yet unknown.

Exclusion of a patient resulted from uncontrolled infection, other autoimmune disease, pregnancy or lactation. The diagnostic basis comprised clinical symptoms, serum thyroxine and TRAb, thyroid ultrasound and orbital computed tomography. The sample was peripheral blood or thyroid tissue (not recorded which). The chain carries TRBV7-3 and TRBJ2-5; D ambiguous. Near its end, the DNA agrees better with TRBJ2-7, so the J call may be wrong. The sequence was collected from an adult woman with Graves' disease, either hyperthyroidism or ophthalmopathy (not recorded which). The CDR3 protein is CASSLGLHVGSYEQYF. The CDR3 DNA follows: TGTGCCAGCAGCTTAGGTTTACACGTGGGATCTTACGAGCAGTACTTC.